One sample yielded the 11 T cell receptor beta chains listed below, sequenced in a study of glioma-infiltrating T cells. TCR alpha and beta CDR3 regions were amplified from RNA using iRepertoire nested multiplex PCR. MiXCR, applied by TCRdb to the multiplex PCR reads, yields one record per CDR3 protein. This sample has 100,000 to 150,000 distinct CDR3 sequences, with roughly 24% found just once. The source material was glioma tissue, nonneoplastic brain tissue, or PBMCs (not recorded which). The receptors stem from a human donor with low-grade glioma or glioblastoma, undergoing nonglioma brain surgery, or in good health (not recorded which).

There are many counts of this clonotype. V is TRBV6-1 and J is TRBJ1-5; D perhaps matches TRBD1 (6 bases). The V and J ends lost 4 bases and 2 bases respectively, with 15 bases between them. The CDR3 contains 16 residues. CDR1 and CDR2 (germline): MNHNS, SASEGT. The CDR3 loop reads CASSAQGGYGNQPQHF. The CDR3 bases are TGTGCCAGCAGTGCACAGGGAGGGTATGGCAATCAGCCCCAGCATTTT.

Details on this clonotype: Here the CDR3 omits its conserved ending phenylalanine or tryptophan, so a read error is the likely source. The chain combines TRBV20-1 with TRBJ2-3; D assignment may be TRBD1 or TRBD2 (5 bases each). From germline, CDR1 is DFQATT and CDR2 SNEGSKA (reference sequence). Between the trimmed V and J ends, which lost 3 bases and 0 bases, there was a span of 10 bases. The CDR3 sequence is 14 residues long. CDR3 protein: CSASWGSSTDTQYL. The CDR3 DNA reads as TGCAGTGCTAGCTGGGGGAGTAGCACAGATACGCAGTATCTT.

This clonotype was recorded at least ten times. V and J are TRBV6-2 or TRBV6-3 and TRBJ2-7, with TRBD1 matching 11 bases. CDR1 and CDR2 from the germline V gene are MNHEY and SVGEGT. The ends lost 2 bases at V and 4 bases at J; junction bases unmatched: 1. The CDR3 spans 14 residues. CDR3 sequence (DNA): TGTGCCAGCAGTTACGGGACAGGGGGGTACGAGCAGTACTTC. It yields the protein CASSYGTGGYEQYF.

V and J are TRBV19 and TRBJ2-7; TRBD1 matches at 9 bases. Germline V gives CDR1 LNHDA, CDR2 SQIVND (reference sequence). The CDR3 is 14 residues long. Trimming took 6 bases from V and 4 from J; bases not matched to a gene: 7. CDR3: CASRHAGTGYEQYF. CDR3 nucleotide sequence: TGTGCCAGTAGACATGCCGGGACAGGGTACGAGCAGTACTTC.

The chain combines TRBV29-1 with TRBJ2-1; the D gene is possibly TRBD1 (6 bases). The CDR3 totals 14 residues. Germline loops: CDR1 SQVTM, CDR2 ANQGSEA. Trimming cost V 2 bases and J 6 bases, with 14 bases left between them. For the CDR3, the DNA is TGCAGCGTTGAACAGGGGTCTTTGGGCAATGAGCAGTTCTTC. Amino acids: CSVEQGSLGNEQFF.

On this clonotype itself: With a much larger clone just one base away, this may be a read error. V is TRBV4-1 and J is TRBJ1-2; no clear D. The CDR3 covers 14 residues. V lost 1 base and J 5 bases, leaving 11 bases between the germline ends. Germline V gene lookup returns CDR1 MGHRA and CDR2 YSYEKL. The CDR3: CASSQVGLGYGYTF. The CDR3 DNA reads as TGCGCCAGCAGCCAAGTTGGGCTGGGATATGGCTACACCTTC.

This clonotype was seen ten or more times. This chain connects TRBV6-2 or TRBV6-3 to TRBJ2-3, with 7 positions matching TRBD1. This CDR3 has 14 amino acids. V dropped 4 bases and J dropped 4; count of bases not matched to a gene: 5. Germline CDR1 MNHEY, CDR2 SVGEGT. CDR3 sequence reads: CASSSDRVADTQYF. Written as DNA, the CDR3 is TGTGCCAGCAGTTCTGACAGGGTGGCAGATACGCAGTATTTT.

With regard to this clonotype: This sequence may be a read error, since a much larger clone differs from it by one base. The gene calls are TRBV6-6 and TRBJ2-7; D not resolved. Germline V CDR1 and CDR2: MNHNY, SVGAGI (reference sequence). The CDR3 spans 14 residues. CDR3 loop: CASGYSLGVYEQYF. The CDR3 DNA is TGTGCCAGCGGTTACTCCCTCGGCGTCTACGAGCAGTACTTC.

In this sample, this clonotype turned up a few times. The chain carries TRBV19 and TRBJ1-1, with a tentative D call TRBD1 (5 bases). The CDR3 runs to 14 residues. Trimming left V 3 bases short and J 0 bases short, with 8 bases between. Germline lookup yields CDR1 LNHDA and CDR2 SQIVND (reference sequence). DNA for the CDR3: TGTGCCAGTAGTATGGGACGGATGAACACTGAAGCTTTCTTT. Amino acid sequence: CASSMGRMNTEAFF.

This clonotype was recorded once. This could be a read error, since a much larger clone is one nucleotide away. DNA of the CDR3: TGTGCCAGTAGTATAGTCCATCGCAATGAAGCTTTCTTT. This gives the protein CASSIVHRNEAFF. The V gene is TRBV19, the J gene TRBJ1-1; D call uncertain. CDR1 and CDR2 (germline): LNHDA, SQIVND (reference sequence). The CDR3 consists of 13 residues. Between the trimmed V and J ends, which lost 1 base and 7 bases, there was a span of 10 bases.

The chain employs TRBV29-1 and TRBJ2-5; 9 bases are shared with TRBD1. Trimming at V came to 6 bases and at J to 5 bases, leaving 4 bases not matched to a gene. CDR3 length equals 12 residues. Germline-derived CDR1 and CDR2 are SQVTM and ANQGSEA. CDR3 coding DNA: TGCAGCGTGCCGACAGGGGGGGAGACCCAGTACTTC. This sequence encodes CSVPTGGETQYF.